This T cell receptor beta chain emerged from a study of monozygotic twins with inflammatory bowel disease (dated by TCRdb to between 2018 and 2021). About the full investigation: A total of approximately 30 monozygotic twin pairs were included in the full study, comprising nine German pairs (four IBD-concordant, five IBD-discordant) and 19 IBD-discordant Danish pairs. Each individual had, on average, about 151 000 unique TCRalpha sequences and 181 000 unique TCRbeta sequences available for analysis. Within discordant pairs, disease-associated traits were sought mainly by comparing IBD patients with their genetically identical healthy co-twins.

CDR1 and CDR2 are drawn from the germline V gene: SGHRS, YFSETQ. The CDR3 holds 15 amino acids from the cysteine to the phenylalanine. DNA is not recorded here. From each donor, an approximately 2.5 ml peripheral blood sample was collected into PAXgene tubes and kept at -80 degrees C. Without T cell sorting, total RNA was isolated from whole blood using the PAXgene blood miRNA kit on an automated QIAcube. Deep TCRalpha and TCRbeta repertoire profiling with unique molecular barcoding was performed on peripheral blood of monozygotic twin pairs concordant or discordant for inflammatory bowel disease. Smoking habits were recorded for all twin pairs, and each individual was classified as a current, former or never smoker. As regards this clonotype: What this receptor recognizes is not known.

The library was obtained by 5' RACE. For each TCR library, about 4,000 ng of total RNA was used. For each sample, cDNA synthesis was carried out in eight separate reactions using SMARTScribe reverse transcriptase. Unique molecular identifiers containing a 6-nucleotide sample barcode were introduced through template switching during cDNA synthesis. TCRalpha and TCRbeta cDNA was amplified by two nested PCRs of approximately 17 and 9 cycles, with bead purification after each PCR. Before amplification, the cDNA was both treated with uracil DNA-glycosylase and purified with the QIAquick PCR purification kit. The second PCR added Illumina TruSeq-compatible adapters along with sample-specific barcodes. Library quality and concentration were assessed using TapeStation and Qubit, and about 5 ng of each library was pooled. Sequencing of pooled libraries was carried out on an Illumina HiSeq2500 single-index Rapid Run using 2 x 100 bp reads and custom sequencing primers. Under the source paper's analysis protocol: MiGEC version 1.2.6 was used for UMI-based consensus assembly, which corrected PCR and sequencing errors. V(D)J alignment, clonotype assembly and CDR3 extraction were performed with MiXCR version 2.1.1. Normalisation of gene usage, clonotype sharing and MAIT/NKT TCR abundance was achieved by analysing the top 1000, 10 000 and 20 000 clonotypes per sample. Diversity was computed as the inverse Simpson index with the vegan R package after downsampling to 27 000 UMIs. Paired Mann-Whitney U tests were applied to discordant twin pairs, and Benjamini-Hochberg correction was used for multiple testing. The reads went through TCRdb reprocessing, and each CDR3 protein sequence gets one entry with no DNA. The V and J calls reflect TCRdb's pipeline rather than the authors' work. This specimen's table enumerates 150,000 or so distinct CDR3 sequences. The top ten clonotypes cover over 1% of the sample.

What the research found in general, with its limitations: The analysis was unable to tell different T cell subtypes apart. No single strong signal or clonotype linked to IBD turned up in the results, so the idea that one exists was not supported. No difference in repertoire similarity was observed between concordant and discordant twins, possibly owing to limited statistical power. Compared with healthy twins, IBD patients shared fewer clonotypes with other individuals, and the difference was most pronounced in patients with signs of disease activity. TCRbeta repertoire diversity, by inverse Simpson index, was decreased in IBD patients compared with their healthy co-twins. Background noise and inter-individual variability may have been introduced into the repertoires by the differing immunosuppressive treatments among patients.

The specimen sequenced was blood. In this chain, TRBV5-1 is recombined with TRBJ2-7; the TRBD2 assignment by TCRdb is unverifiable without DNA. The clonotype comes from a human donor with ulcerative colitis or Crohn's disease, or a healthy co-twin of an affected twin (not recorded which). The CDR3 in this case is CASSLIGGSEYEQYF.